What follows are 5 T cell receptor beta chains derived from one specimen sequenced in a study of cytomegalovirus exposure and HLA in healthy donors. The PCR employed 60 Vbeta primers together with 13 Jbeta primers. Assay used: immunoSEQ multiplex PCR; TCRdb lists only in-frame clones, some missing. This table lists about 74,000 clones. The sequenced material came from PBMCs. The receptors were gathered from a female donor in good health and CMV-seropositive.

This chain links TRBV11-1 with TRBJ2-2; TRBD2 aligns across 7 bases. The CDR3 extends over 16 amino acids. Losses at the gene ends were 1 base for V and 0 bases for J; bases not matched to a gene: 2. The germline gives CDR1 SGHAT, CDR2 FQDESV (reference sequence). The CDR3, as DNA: TGTGCCAGCAGCTTAGGAGCGGGAACGAACACCGGGGAGCTGTTTTTT. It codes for CASSLGAGTNTGELFF.

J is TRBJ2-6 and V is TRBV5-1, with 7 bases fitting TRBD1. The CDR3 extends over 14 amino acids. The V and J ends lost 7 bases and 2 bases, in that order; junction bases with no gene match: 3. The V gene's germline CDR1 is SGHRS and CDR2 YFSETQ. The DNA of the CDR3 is TGCGCCAGCCAAGACAGGGCTGGGGCCAACGTCCTGACTTTC. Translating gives CASQDRAGANVLTF.

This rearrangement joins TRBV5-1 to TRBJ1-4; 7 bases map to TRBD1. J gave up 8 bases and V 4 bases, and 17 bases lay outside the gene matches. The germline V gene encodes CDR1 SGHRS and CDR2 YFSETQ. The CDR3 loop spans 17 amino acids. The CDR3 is CASSRGTEPEFGEKLFF. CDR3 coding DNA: TGCGCCAGCAGCCGAGGGACAGAGCCTGAATTTGGGGAAAAACTGTTTTTT.

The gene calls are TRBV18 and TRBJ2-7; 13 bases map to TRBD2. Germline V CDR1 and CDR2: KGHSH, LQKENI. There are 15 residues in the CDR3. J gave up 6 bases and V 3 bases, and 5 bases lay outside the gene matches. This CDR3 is CASSPRTSGSGEQYF. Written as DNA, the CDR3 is TGTGCCAGCTCACCCCGGACTAGCGGGAGTGGCGAGCAGTACTTC. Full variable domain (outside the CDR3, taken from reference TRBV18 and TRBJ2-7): NAGVMQNPRHLVRRRGQEARLRCSPMKGHSHVYWYRQLPEEGLKFMVYLQKENIIDESGMPKERFSAEFPKEGPSILRIQQVVRGDSAAYFCASSPRTSGSGEQYFGPGTRLTVT.

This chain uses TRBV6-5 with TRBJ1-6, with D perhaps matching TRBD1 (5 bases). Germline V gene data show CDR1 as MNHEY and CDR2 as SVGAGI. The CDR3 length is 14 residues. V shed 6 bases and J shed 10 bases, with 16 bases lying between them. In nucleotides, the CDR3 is TGTGCCAGCAGGGGCTCAGGGATAGGGTCACCCCTCCACTTT. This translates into CASRGSGIGSPLHF.